This passage covers 27 T cell receptor beta chains from one sample sequenced in a study of cytomegalovirus exposure and HLA in healthy donors. Primers: 60 Vbeta forward and 13 Jbeta reverse. Method: immunoSEQ multiplex PCR; TCRdb's copy keeps in-frame clones and lacks some. The data show 100,000 to 120,000 clones, around 77% seen once. The material sequenced was PBMCs. Receptors were obtained from a woman aged 30 to 39 in good health and CMV-seropositive.

CDR3 sequence reads: CASSVSTSGGGVNEQFF. CDR3 in DNA: TGTGCCAGCAGCGTATCGACTAGCGGGGGGGGAGTGAATGAGCAGTTCTTC. This chain links TRBV9 with TRBJ2-1; TRBD2 agrees at 14 bases. V lost 1 base and J lost 7; bases outside the gene matches: 7. The germline V gene has CDR1 SGDLS and CDR2 YYNGEE. This CDR3 region has 17 residues.

The genes are TRBV18 and TRBJ1-5; 7 nucleotides align to TRBD1. The V segment lost 6 bases and the J segment 6 bases; nucleotides outside the gene matches: 11. Germline CDR1 is KGHSH and CDR2 is LQKENI. The CDR3 totals 15 residues. The CDR3 loop reads CASSPGTERFQPQHF. CDR3 sequence (DNA): TGTGCCAGCTCGCCTGGGACAGAGAGGTTTCAGCCCCAGCATTTT.

J is TRBJ2-7 and V is TRBV11-3; D unclear. V was cut by 1 base and J by 4 bases, with 11 bases left in between. The germline V gene has CDR1 SGHNT and CDR2 YENEEA. CDR3 length: 14 residues. This CDR3 is CASSLGENEYEQYF. As DNA, the CDR3 is TGTGCCAGCAGCTTAGGAGAGAACGAGTACGAGCAGTACTTC. The whole variable domain, remainder taken from reference TRBV11-3 and TRBJ2-7, is EAGVVQSPRYKIIEKKQPVAFWCNPISGHNTLYWYLQNLGQGPELLIRYENEEAVDDSQLPKDRFSAERLKGVDSTLKIQPAELGDSAVYLCASSLGENEYEQYFGPGTRLTVT.

V usage is TRBV7-3 and J usage is TRBJ1-1; the D gene is possibly TRBD1 (6 bases). V lost 2 bases and J lost 3, with 13 bases in between. The CDR3 runs to 15 residues. Germline CDR1 SGHTA, CDR2 FQGTGA. This CDR3 reads CASSLGGGMDTEAFF. The CDR3 DNA follows: TGTGCCAGCAGCTTAGGCGGGGGCATGGACACTGAAGCTTTCTTT.

This clone occurred a few times. The chain employs TRBV29-1 and TRBJ2-6; TRBD2 aligns across 8 bases. The CDR3 totals 15 residues. Unmatched junction bases numbered 4, after V lost 6 bases and J lost 0 bases. CDR1 and CDR2 (germline): SQVTM, ANQGSEA. CDR3 loop: CSVPRGGSGANVLTF. The CDR3 region has the DNA TGCAGCGTCCCCCGGGGGGGCTCTGGGGCCAACGTCCTGACTTTC.

V gene TRBV23-1 combines with J gene TRBJ1-2; TRBD1 might be the D (5 bases). TRBV23-1 is an open reading frame, and its role is uncertain. V lost 0 bases and J lost 3, with 14 bases in between. The CDR3 runs 16 residues. CDR3 sequence reads: CASSQSIQGSHYGYTF. CDR3 bases: TGCGCCAGCAGTCAATCGATTCAGGGAAGCCACTATGGCTACACCTTC.

The chain carries TRBV29-1 and TRBJ1-2; TRBD1 aligns across 7 bases. Germline V gene data show CDR1 as SQVTM and CDR2 as ANQGSEA. The CDR3 loop spans 14 amino acids. V trimming: 3 bases; J trimming: 1 base; junction bases outside the gene matches: 5. The CDR3: CSVDWQGGNYGYTF. Written as DNA, the CDR3 is TGCAGCGTTGATTGGCAGGGGGGTAACTATGGCTACACCTTC.

The chain carries TRBV9 and TRBJ1-2, with a tentative D call TRBD1 (5 bases). CDR1 and CDR2 (germline): SGDLS, YYNGEE. Trimming stripped 0 bases from V and 6 bases from J, with 12 bases between. The CDR3 contains 14 residues. The DNA of the CDR3 is TGTGCCAGCAGCGTAGGGGGAGGGACCAATGGCTACACCTTC. It specifies CASSVGGGTNGYTF.

V gene TRBV5-1 combines with J gene TRBJ2-1; 8 bases are shared with TRBD1. The CDR3 covers 15 residues. Trimming cost V 1 base and J 6 bases; bases outside gene matches: 6. CDR1 SGHRS and CDR2 YFSETQ come from the germline V gene. This chain's CDR3 is CASSLSQQGANEQFF. CDR3 nucleotides: TGCGCCAGCAGCTTGTCTCAGCAGGGGGCCAATGAGCAGTTCTTC. Using reference TRBV5-1 and TRBJ2-1 for the parts outside the CDR3, the full variable domain is KAGVTQTPRYLIKTRGQQVTLSCSPISGHRSVSWYQQTPGQGLQFLFEYFSETQRNKGNFPGRFSGRQFSNSRSEMNVSTLELGDSALYLCASSLSQQGANEQFFGPGTRLTVL.

The chain recombines TRBV27 with TRBJ2-3; tentative D call: TRBD1 (5 bases). V lost 5 bases and J 2 bases, leaving 11 bases between the germline ends. Germline CDR1 is MNHEY and CDR2 is SMNVEV (reference sequence). This CDR3 contains 14 residues. The CDR3 region is CASSHRQLTDTQYF. CDR3 nucleotide sequence: TGTGCCAGCAGTCACAGACAGCTCACAGATACGCAGTATTTT.

The V gene is TRBV25-1, the J gene TRBJ1-2, with a tentative D call TRBD1 (6 bases). This CDR3 comprises 16 residues. Germline V CDR1 and CDR2: MGHDK, SYGVNS. Deletions cut 4 bases from V and 7 bases from J, with 22 bases between. The CDR3 DNA follows: TGTGCCAGCAGTGTGGGCGACAGGCCTGCTGGAAGTGGCTACACCTTC. This encodes CASSVGDRPAGSGYTF.

CDR3 coding DNA: TGCGCCAGCAGCTTGGAGGGGTCTAGCAATCAGCCCCAGCATTTT. The encoded protein is CASSLEGSSNQPQHF. The chain couples TRBV5-1 to TRBJ1-5; weak D call: TRBD1 (5 bases). Germline lookup yields CDR1 SGHRS and CDR2 YFSETQ. Trimming cost V 0 bases and J 0 bases, with 7 bases left between them. The CDR3 sequence is 15 residues long.

The chain couples TRBV19 to TRBJ1-4; 8 nucleotides agree with TRBD1. Trimming removed 5 bases from V and 3 bases from J; junction bases left unmatched: 14. CDR1 and CDR2 (germline): LNHDA, SQIVND (reference sequence). The CDR3 contains 18 residues. CDR3 amino acids: CASSLWTGFDTANEKLFF. DNA for the CDR3: TGTGCCAGTAGTCTTTGGACAGGGTTTGACACTGCTAATGAAAAACTGTTTTTT. The variable domain in full, with the rest retrieved from reference TRBV19 and TRBJ1-4, is DGGITQSPKYLFRKEGQNVTLSCEQNLNHDAMYWYRQDPGQGLRLIYYSQIVNDFQKGDIAEGYSVSREKKESFPLTVTSAQKNPTAFYLCASSLWTGFDTANEKLFFGSGTQLSVL.

The chain carries TRBV11-2 and TRBJ2-1, with 8 bases matching TRBD2. This CDR3 comprises 16 residues. CDR1 SGHAT and CDR2 FQNNGV come from the germline V gene. V dropped 5 bases and J dropped 4; count of bases not matched to a gene: 10. CDR3 coding DNA: TGTGCCAGCAGCCCCCCTGCCGGGGGGGCTTACAATGAGCAGTTCTTC. It encodes CASSPPAGGAYNEQFF.

The chain recombines TRBV13 with TRBJ2-2; the match to TRBD1 covers 10 bases. Germline lookup yields CDR1 PRHDT and CDR2 FYEKMQ (reference sequence). Trimming removed 4 bases from V and 3 bases from J; junction bases left unmatched: 5. The CDR3 covers 16 residues. The CDR3 protein is CASSSTGGADTGELFF. CDR3 nucleotides: TGTGCCAGCAGCTCGACAGGGGGCGCGGACACCGGGGAGCTGTTTTTT.

Only a few counts were recorded for this clone. J is TRBJ2-5 and V is TRBV2; TRBD2 matches at 7 bases. The CDR3 extends over 14 amino acids. Looked up from germline, CDR1 is SNHLY and CDR2 is FYNNEI. J gave up 2 bases and V 2 bases, and 2 bases lay outside the gene matches. The CDR3 reads CASSERTSQETQYF. The CDR3 DNA sequence: TGTGCCAGCAGTGAAAGGACTAGTCAAGAGACCCAGTACTTC.

This clone was seen only a few times. This rearrangement joins TRBV7-8 to TRBJ1-1; weak D call: TRBD1 (6 bases). The CDR3 has 16 amino acids. Germline assignment: CDR1 SGHVS and CDR2 FQNEAQ. V was trimmed by 2 bases and J by 6 bases, leaving 19 bases between them. CDR3 nucleotides: TGTGCCAGCAGCTTACGGACAGCGAGAAATGCAGCTGAAGCTTTCTTT. Its translation is CASSLRTARNAAEAFF.

The chain combines TRBV5-4 with TRBJ2-3; 10 bases match TRBD2. Germline CDR1 reads SGHNT; CDR2 reads YYREEE (reference sequence). Losses at the gene ends were 0 bases for V and 0 bases for J; bases not matched to a gene: 1. This CDR3 contains 16 residues. The CDR3 spells CASSLGLAGSTDTQYF. For the CDR3, the DNA is TGTGCCAGCAGCTTGGGACTAGCGGGTAGCACAGATACGCAGTATTTT.

The chain links TRBV5-1 to TRBJ2-3; tentatively, D is TRBD2 (5 bases). V was shortened by 4 bases and J by 5 bases, with 8 bases between the two germline ends. In germline, CDR1 is SGHRS, CDR2 YFSETQ. The CDR3 loop spans 12 amino acids. The CDR3 sequence is CASSREGDTQYF. The CDR3 DNA reads TGCGCCAGCAGCCGTGAGGGAGATACGCAGTATTTT.

CDR3 in amino acids: CASSLGIAGGPSEQYF. The CDR3 DNA sequence: TGCGCCAGCAGCTTGGGGATAGCGGGAGGGCCCTCCGAGCAGTACTTC. The chain carries TRBV5-1 and TRBJ2-7, with 11 nucleotides matching TRBD2. V dropped 0 bases and J dropped 6; count of bases not matched to a gene: 8. Germline V gives CDR1 SGHRS, CDR2 YFSETQ. CDR3 size: 16 residues.

The genes are TRBV5-1 and TRBJ2-5; tentative D call: TRBD2 (5 bases). Germline V gene sequence: CDR1 SGHRS, CDR2 YFSETQ. The CDR3 sequence is 16 residues long. The V gene lost 0 bases and the J gene lost 2 bases, with 14 bases spanning the gap. The CDR3 DNA reads TGCGCCAGCAGCTTGGTGGCGGGCGGAATACAAGAGACCCAGTACTTC. It is translated as CASSLVAGGIQETQYF.

CDR3: CASSYGTGEETQYF. CDR3 coding DNA: TGTGCCAGCAGCTATGGGACAGGGGAAGAGACCCAGTACTTC. The chain has TRBV7-9 and TRBJ2-5; TRBD1 agrees at 10 bases. There are 14 residues in the CDR3. CDR1 and CDR2 (germline): SEHNR, FQNEAQ (reference sequence). V shed 4 bases and J 3 bases; nucleotides not matched to a gene: 2.

In its sample, this clone was seen once. The V and J genes are TRBV27 and TRBJ1-2; 7 positions agree with TRBD1. Trimming removed 0 bases from V and 8 bases from J; junction bases left unmatched: 12. Germline CDR1 is MNHEY and CDR2 is SMNVEV (reference sequence). This CDR3 comprises 16 residues. CDR3 residues: CASSLSIDRDAWGYTF. CDR3 nucleotide sequence: TGTGCCAGCAGTTTATCTATCGACAGGGACGCGTGGGGCTACACCTTC.

The V call is TRBV6-5, the J call TRBJ1-5, with D uncertain. V was pared by 8 bases and J by 4 bases, with 9 bases between. The length of the CDR3 is 12 residues. CDR1 is MNHEY and CDR2 is SVGAGI in the germline V gene. CDR3 coding DNA: TGTGCCAGCGGCAGATTTAATCAGCCCCAGCATTTT. Encoded protein: CASGRFNQPQHF.

The chain employs TRBV5-1 and TRBJ2-4, with no clear D. The CDR3 contains 13 residues. Trimming stripped 0 bases from V and 9 bases from J, with 10 bases between. Looked up from germline, CDR1 is SGHRS and CDR2 is YFSETQ. This chain's CDR3 is CASSLDPWSIQYF. In DNA form, the CDR3 reads TGCGCCAGCAGCTTGGATCCATGGAGCATTCAGTACTTC. Full variable domain (missing parts from reference TRBV5-1 and TRBJ2-4): KAGVTQTPRYLIKTRGQQVTLSCSPISGHRSVSWYQQTPGQGLQFLFEYFSETQRNKGNFPGRFSGRQFSNSRSEMNVSTLELGDSALYLCASSLDPWSIQYFGAGTRLSVL.

The chain is built from TRBV9 and TRBJ2-6; D unresolved. Germline V gene sequence: CDR1 SGDLS, CDR2 YYNGEE. V lost 4 bases and J lost 0, with 20 bases in between. The CDR3 covers 19 residues. CDR3 sequence: CASSSRNGRDSSGANVLTF. The CDR3 DNA reads TGTGCCAGCAGCTCAAGAAACGGTCGAGATAGCTCTGGGGCCAACGTCCTGACTTTC.

V and J are TRBV28 and TRBJ1-1; D might be TRBD1 (6 bases). With 4 bases removed from V and 5 bases from J, the gap between germline ends came to 20 bases. This CDR3 spans 16 amino acids. CDR1 is MDHEN and CDR2 is SYDVKM in the germline V gene. CDR3 nucleotides: TGTGCCAGCAGTTCCCTAACAGGGTACGAAGGGACTGAAGCTTTCTTT. Amino acids: CASSSLTGYEGTEAFF.